One sample yielded the 29 T cell receptor beta chains listed below, sequenced in a study of blood T cell repertoires in COVID-19. Clones were sequenced by immunoSEQ multiplex PCR, and TCRdb holds only the in-frame ones, with some missing. This sample carries approximately 160,000 clones, roughly 84% of them seen once, and the ten largest clones take approximately 8%. The sequencing sample was made of PBMCs or T cells enriched from blood (not recorded which). Every receptor here comes from a woman aged 50 to 65 who had recovered from COVID-19.

This chain connects TRBV3-1 (or the pseudogene TRBV3-2) to TRBJ1-2, with 7 bases lining up with TRBD1. With 2 bases clipped from V and 6 bases from J, the junction kept 0 bases outside the gene matches. The CDR3 consists of 12 residues. Germline V gives CDR1 LGHDT, CDR2 YNNKEL (reference sequence). The CDR3 sequence: CASSQTGDGYTF. In DNA, the CDR3 is TGTGCCAGCAGCCAAACAGGGGATGGCTACACCTTC.

The table lists this clone with a count of one. V usage is TRBV27 and J usage is TRBJ1-3; D ambiguous. Germline CDR1 and CDR2: MNHEY and SMNVEV (reference sequence). V gave up 4 bases and J gave up 0 bases, with 10 bases separating them. The CDR3 covers 15 residues. CDR3 bases: TGTGCCAGCAGTTCCCTCAAGAGCTCTGGAAACACCATATATTTT. Translated: CASSSLKSSGNTIYF.

The chain is built from TRBV6-2 or TRBV6-3 and TRBJ2-1; TRBD2 agrees at 10 bases. Germline-derived CDR1 and CDR2 are MNHEY and SVGEGT. CDR3 length equals 15 residues. The J segment lost 6 bases and the V segment lost 6 bases, leaving 8 bases of the junction unmatched. DNA of the CDR3: TGTGCCAGCAGCCACGAGGGACTAGCGTCCAATGAGCAGTTCTTC. It codes for CASSHEGLASNEQFF.

This clone occurred once. The chain uses TRBV15 and TRBJ2-5; 10 bases fit TRBD2. Germline lookup yields CDR1 LNHNV and CDR2 YYDKDF (reference sequence). V trimming: 0 bases; J trimming: 5 bases; junction bases outside the gene matches: 6. This CDR3 is 16 amino acids long. The CDR3 DNA is TGTGCCACCAGCAGAGATCTAGCGGGGGCTGGGGAGACCCAGTACTTC. Residues: CATSRDLAGAGETQYF.

This chain uses TRBV19 with TRBJ1-4, with 7 bases that match TRBD1. V was clipped by 7 bases and J by 0 bases; unmatched bases: 5. Per the germline V gene, CDR1 is LNHDA and CDR2 is SQIVND (reference sequence). CDR3 length equals 15 residues. The CDR3 DNA sequence: TGTGCCAGTACCGCCCAGGGGGCAACTAATGAAAAACTGTTTTTT. Protein sequence: CASTAQGATNEKLFF.

J is TRBJ2-7 and V is TRBV2, with TRBD1 matching over 9 bases. Germline V gives CDR1 SNHLY, CDR2 FYNNEI. The CDR3 has 12 residues. Trimming at V came to 8 bases and at J to 6 bases, leaving 5 bases not matched to a gene. The DNA of the CDR3 is TGTGCCAGCGGAACAGGGGGCATCGAGCAGTACTTC. This sequence encodes CASGTGGIEQYF.

The chain is built from TRBV6-2 or TRBV6-3 and TRBJ1-2, with unresolved D. Germline CDR1 and CDR2: MNHEY and SVGEGT. This CDR3 spans 13 amino acids. With 4 bases removed from V and 2 bases from J, the gap between germline ends came to 8 bases. In nucleotides, the CDR3 is TGTGCCAGCAGTTTCCCGTTGAACTATGGCTACACCTTC. Its protein is CASSFPLNYGYTF.

The V gene is TRBV7-9, the J gene TRBJ2-1; 11 bases agree with TRBD1. Per germline, CDR1 SEHNR and CDR2 FQNEAQ (reference sequence). The CDR3 contains 14 residues. V lost 3 bases to trimming and J lost 9 bases; unmatched junction nucleotides: 4. The CDR3 loop is CASSFGGQGGEQFF. The CDR3, as DNA: TGTGCCAGCAGCTTCGGGGGACAGGGGGGTGAGCAGTTCTTC. Variable domain in full (rest from reference TRBV7-9 and TRBJ2-1): DTGVSQNPRHKITKRGQNVTFRCDPISEHNRLYWYRQTLGQGPEFLTYFQNEAQLEKSRLLSDRFSAERPKGSFSTLEIQRTEQGDSAMYLCASSFGGQGGEQFFGPGTRLTVL.

The chain is built from TRBV6-2 or TRBV6-3 and TRBJ1-5; D perhaps matches TRBD1 (6 bases). The germline V gene encodes CDR1 MNHEY and CDR2 SVGEGT. CDR3 length: 16 amino acids. V was cut by 6 bases and J by 5 bases, with 20 bases left in between. The CDR3 coding sequence is TGTGCCAGCAGCCTCAGGGGAATCTCGCCCGATCAGCCCCAGCATTTT. Its protein is CASSLRGISPDQPQHF.

The J gene is TRBJ2-1, the V gene TRBV24-1; possibly TRBD2 for D (6 bases). V was cut by 2 bases and J by 2 bases, with 15 bases left in between. CDR3 length: 17 amino acids. CDR1 and CDR2 from the germline V gene are KGHDR and SFDVKD. The CDR3 bases are TGTGCCACCAGTGATTCCCGCCGCGGGGCCCCCTACAATGAGCAGTTCTTC. Its protein product is CATSDSRRGAPYNEQFF.

V usage is TRBV28 and J usage is TRBJ2-7, with TRBD2 matching over 12 bases. V was clipped by 6 bases and J by 3 bases; unmatched bases: 12. This CDR3 is built from 17 residues. Germline V gene sequence: CDR1 MDHEN, CDR2 SYDVKM. CDR3: CASSGPFTSGRLYEQYF. In DNA, the CDR3 is TGTGCCAGCAGCGGGCCCTTCACTAGCGGGAGGCTCTACGAGCAGTACTTC.

CDR3 region: CASSLEPPQGVLYGYTF. The CDR3 region has the DNA TGTGCCAGCAGCTTGGAACCTCCACAGGGCGTTTTGTATGGCTACACCTTC. The chain links TRBV5-8 to TRBJ1-2; D possibly corresponds to TRBD1 (6 bases). There are 17 residues in the CDR3. Between the trimmed V and J ends, which lost 0 bases and 5 bases, there was a span of 20 bases. Germline lookup yields CDR1 SGHTS and CDR2 YDEGEE.

The chain couples TRBV5-1 to TRBJ2-3; 14 bases match TRBD2. From germline, CDR1 is SGHRS and CDR2 YFSETQ. J was trimmed by 6 bases and V by 0 bases; bases with no gene match: 3. This CDR3 contains 16 residues. For the CDR3, the DNA is TGCGCCAGCAGCTTGGAAGGGACTAGCGGGGGTGATACGCAGTATTTT. This translates into CASSLEGTSGGDTQYF.

The CDR3 coding sequence is TGTGCCAGCAGATCCTTTAGCGGGATGCAGTATTTT. Translating gives CASRSFSGMQYF. V is TRBV27 and J is TRBJ2-3; 8 positions match TRBD2. V dropped 6 bases and J dropped 11; count of bases not matched to a gene: 7. The CDR3 runs 12 residues. Germline assignment: CDR1 MNHEY and CDR2 SMNVEV (reference sequence).

This CDR3 reads CASSRVNTEAFF. The DNA of the CDR3 is TGTGCCAGCAGCCGAGTGAACACTGAAGCTTTCTTT. This sequence joins TRBV3-1 (or the pseudogene TRBV3-2) and TRBJ1-1; no clear D gene. Per the germline V gene, CDR1 is LGHDT and CDR2 is YNNKEL (reference sequence). Between the trimmed V and J ends, which lost 4 bases and 0 bases, there was a span of 3 bases. The CDR3 contains 12 residues.

This chain connects TRBV9 to TRBJ1-4; D might be TRBD1 (6 bases). The CDR3 has 18 amino acids. Looked up from germline, CDR1 is SGDLS and CDR2 is YYNGEE. Trimming removed 0 bases at V and 4 bases at J, with 19 bases between. CDR3 bases: TGTGCCAGCAGCGTAGGAGGGAGGGCAGGGGATCGTAATGAAAAACTGTTTTTT. This translates into CASSVGGRAGDRNEKLFF.

The chain combines TRBV10-3 with TRBJ1-2; 7 bases line up with TRBD1. J was trimmed by 7 bases and V by 3 bases; bases with no gene match: 8. In germline, CDR1 is ENHRY, CDR2 SYGVKD. The CDR3 is made up of 14 amino acids. CDR3 nucleotides: TGTGCCATCAGTGAAGGGCAGGGGGACAGTGGCTACACCTTC. Translated: CAISEGQGDSGYTF.

This rearrangement joins TRBV3-1 (or the pseudogene TRBV3-2) to TRBJ2-2; D possibly corresponds to TRBD2 (5 bases). The length of the CDR3 is 14 residues. With 3 bases removed from V and 1 base from J, the gap between germline ends came to 6 bases. CDR1 and CDR2 from the germline V gene are LGHDT and YNNKEL (reference sequence). DNA of the CDR3: TGTGCCAGCAGCCACGCGGGGAACACCGGGGAGCTGTTTTTT. Its translation: CASSHAGNTGELFF.

CDR3 coding DNA: TGTGCCAGCTCGCGAGGGCAGGGGTACACCGGGGAGCTGTTTTTT. Translating it yields CASSRGQGYTGELFF. The chain recombines TRBV18 with TRBJ2-2, with D tentatively TRBD1 (6 bases). The V gene's germline CDR1 is KGHSH and CDR2 LQKENI. The V end lost 6 bases, the J end lost 3 bases, and 14 bases lay between the germline ends. This CDR3 has 15 residues.

V is TRBV7-3 and J is TRBJ1-1; D ambiguous. CDR3 length equals 14 residues. Germline values: CDR1 SGHTA, CDR2 FQGTGA. The V gene lost 5 bases and the J gene lost 4 bases, with 14 bases spanning the gap. DNA of the CDR3: TGTGCCAGCAGCCCACGGCGGGGTGCCACTGAAGCTTTCTTT. Translated: CASSPRRGATEAFF. The whole variable domain, filled in from reference TRBV7-3 and TRBJ1-1, reads GAGVSQTPSNKVTEKGKYVELRCDPISGHTALYWYRQSLGQGPEFLIYFQGTGAADDSGLPNDRFFAVRPEGSVSTLKIQRTERGDSAVYLCASSPRRGATEAFFGQGTRLTVV.

The chain recombines TRBV3-1 (or the pseudogene TRBV3-2) with TRBJ1-6, with 9 bases matching TRBD1. The CDR3 is 16 residues long. V shed 3 bases, J shed 7 bases, and the junction held 7 bases outside the gene matches. CDR1 and CDR2 from the germline V gene are LGHDT and YNNKEL (reference sequence). The CDR3 nucleotides are TGTGCCAGCAGCCAGGGACAGGGAGTCCCCAATTCACCCCTCCACTTT. It yields the protein CASSQGQGVPNSPLHF.

This chain joins TRBV7-3 and TRBJ2-1; TRBD2 might be the D (6 bases). The CDR3 sequence is 15 residues long. Trimming took off 3 bases at V and 0 bases at J, with 9 bases between the two ends. CDR1 SGHTA and CDR2 FQGTGA come from the germline V gene. CDR3 loop: CASSLEGSSYNEQFF. The CDR3 bases are TGTGCCAGCAGCTTGGAGGGGAGCTCCTACAATGAGCAGTTCTTC.

CDR3 sequence (DNA): TGCGCCAGCAGCCAAGATGGTAGCGGGAGTCAGCCCCAGCATTTT. Protein: CASSQDGSGSQPQHF. This rearrangement joins TRBV4-3 to TRBJ1-5; the D is unclear. The V end lost 0 bases, the J end lost 6 bases, and 12 bases lay between the germline ends. This CDR3 has 15 amino acids. Germline V CDR1 and CDR2: LGHNA, YSLEER.

This clone turned up a few times. The chain joins TRBV7-3 to TRBJ2-7; 9 bases fit TRBD1. J was trimmed by 6 bases and V by 4 bases; bases with no gene match: 4. The CDR3 consists of 13 residues. The germline V gene has CDR1 SGHTA and CDR2 FQGTGA. CDR3 coding DNA: TGTGCCAGCAGCTCCCGGGACAGGGCCGAGCAGTACTTC. The encoded protein is CASSSRDRAEQYF.

The chain carries TRBV27 and TRBJ2-2; TRBD2 matches at 7 bases. Trimming cost V 8 bases and J 2 bases; bases outside gene matches: 8. CDR1 and CDR2 (germline): MNHEY, SMNVEV (reference sequence). The CDR3 has 15 residues. The CDR3 coding sequence is TGTGCCAGCGGGAGGGATGGCCGCAACACCGGGGAGCTGTTTTTT. This translates into CASGRDGRNTGELFF.

The chain is built from TRBV7-9 and TRBJ2-7; 10 nucleotides agree with TRBD2. The ends lost 1 base at V and 5 bases at J; junction bases unmatched: 5. The germline V gene encodes CDR1 SEHNR and CDR2 FQNEAQ (reference sequence). This CDR3 contains 15 residues. The CDR3 DNA sequence: TGTGCCAGCAGCTTAGGGCTAGCGGGAGCCCACGAGCAGTACTTC. Amino acids: CASSLGLAGAHEQYF.

The chain joins TRBV3-1 (or the pseudogene TRBV3-2) to TRBJ1-4; TRBD1 aligns across 7 bases. Trimming cost V 2 bases and J 7 bases; bases outside gene matches: 4. This CDR3 spans 14 amino acids. Per germline, CDR1 LGHDT and CDR2 YNNKEL (reference sequence). CDR3 loop: CASSQRGQAEKLFF. CDR3 bases: TGTGCCAGCAGCCAACGTGGACAGGCTGAAAAACTGTTTTTT.

The gene calls are TRBV15 and TRBJ1-1; TRBD1 might be the D (6 bases). Trimming removed 1 base from V and 7 bases from J, with 10 bases in between. The CDR3 covers 13 residues. The germline V gene has CDR1 LNHNV and CDR2 YYDKDF (reference sequence). CDR3: CATSRGRQVEAFF. The CDR3 nucleotides are TGTGCCACCAGCAGAGGCAGACAGGTTGAAGCTTTCTTT.

The chain recombines TRBV7-9 with TRBJ2-7; D gene uncertain. There are 14 residues in the CDR3. Germline-derived CDR1 and CDR2 are SEHNR and FQNEAQ (reference sequence). The ends were cut back, 1 base at V and 1 base at J, with 8 bases in the middle. This chain's CDR3 is CASSLGATSYEQYF. The CDR3 DNA reads as TGTGCCAGCAGCTTAGGGGCCACATCCTACGAGCAGTACTTC.